This T cell receptor beta chain originates from a study of blood T cell repertoires in COVID-19. Study details: Whether acute or convalescent, the COVID-19 samples came from the United States, Italy and Spain.

The repertoire was sequenced with immunoSEQ multiplex PCR; TCRdb's copy has only in-frame clones and lacks some. The sample records 150,000 or so clones, around 79% being singletons. This clone has more than one count but fewer than ten. J lost 10 bases, V lost 5 bases, and 8 bases had no gene match. CDR1 and CDR2 (germline): SGHTA, FQGNSA. The CDR3 is made up of 15 amino acids. The sample consisted of PBMCs or T cells enriched from blood (not recorded which). This receptor was obtained from a woman between 50 and 59 years old who had recovered from COVID-19. V gene TRBV7-2 combines with J gene TRBJ1-6; 10 nucleotides match TRBD1. DNA of the CDR3: TGTGCCAGCAGCAGACGGGACAGGGGCTCATCACCCCTCCACTTT. Protein sequence: CASSRRDRGSSPLHF.